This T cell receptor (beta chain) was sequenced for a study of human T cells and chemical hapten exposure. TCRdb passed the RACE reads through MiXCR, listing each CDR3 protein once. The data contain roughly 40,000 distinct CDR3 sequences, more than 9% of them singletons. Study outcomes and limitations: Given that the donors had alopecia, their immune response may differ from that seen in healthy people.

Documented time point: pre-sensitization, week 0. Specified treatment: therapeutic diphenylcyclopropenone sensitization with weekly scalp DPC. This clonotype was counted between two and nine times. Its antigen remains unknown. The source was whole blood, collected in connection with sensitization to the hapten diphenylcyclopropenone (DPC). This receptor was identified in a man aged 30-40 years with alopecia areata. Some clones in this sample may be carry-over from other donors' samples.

The CDR3 is CASTKTGANYGYTF. CDR3 in DNA: TGTGCCAGCACCAAGACAGGGGCTAACTATGGCTACACCTTC. The chain uses TRBV6-1 and TRBJ1-2, with TRBD1 matching over 8 bases. The length of the CDR3 is 14 residues. Germline CDR1 reads MNHNS; CDR2 reads SASEGT. Unmatched junction bases numbered 4, after V lost 7 bases and J lost 0 bases.